This T cell receptor beta chain originates from a study of blood T cell repertoires in COVID-19. At the level of the study: Researchers got acute and convalescent COVID-19 samples from the United States, Italy and Spain.

V shed 7 bases and J 3 bases; nucleotides not matched to a gene: 3. The CDR3 consists of 13 residues. CDR1 is SNHLY, CDR2 FYNNEI, per germline. Per the study methods: Amplification of reference gene primers was used by the study to estimate nucleated cell counts. Here immunoSEQ multiplex PCR was the method, and the copy in TCRdb shows in-frame clones only, minus some. V and J calls and clone size are copied from that table; D and trimming were computed from the DNA. The sample consists of about 150,000 clones, around 87% of them appearing once. The chain uses TRBV2 and TRBJ1-2, with TRBD1 matching 9 bases. The clonotype was recovered from a woman in her forties or fifties with active or convalescent COVID-19. Source material: peripheral blood. CDR3 nucleotide sequence: TGTGCCAGCAACAGGGGGCGTGACTATGGCTACACCTTC. Its protein product is CASNRGRDYGYTF. The complete variable domain, with remaining parts taken from reference TRBV2 and TRBJ1-2, reads EPEVTQTPSHQVTQMGQEVILRCVPISNHLYFYWYRQILGQKVEFLVSFYNNEISEKSEIFDDQFSVERPDGSNFTLKIRSTKLEDSAMYFCASNRGRDYGYTFGSGTRLTVV.